These 21 T cell receptor beta chains were all obtained from the same sample, sequenced in a study of T cell responses to AZD1222 COVID-19 vaccine. The repertoire was sequenced with immunoSEQ multiplex PCR; TCRdb's copy has only in-frame clones and lacks some. The sample consists of fewer than 180,000 clones, around 90% of them appearing once. The specimen was peripheral blood, collected 28 days after the second AZD1222 dose. These receptors came from an adult who received the AZD1222 COVID-19 vaccine.

The J gene is TRBJ2-7, the V gene TRBV7-8, with D perhaps TRBD2 (5 bases). Per the germline V gene, CDR1 is SGHVS and CDR2 is FQNEAQ. The CDR3 consists of 13 residues. Trimming shortened V by 5 bases and J by 7 bases, and 15 bases separated the two germline ends. The CDR3 nucleotides are TGTGCCAGCAGCGGCGGGCTGTTTGGGGAGCAGTACTTC. It translates to CASSGGLFGEQYF.

The rearrangement joins TRBV10-3 to TRBJ2-2; 9 nucleotides line up with TRBD2. CDR1 is ENHRY and CDR2 is SYGVKD in the germline V gene. The V segment lost 8 bases and the J segment 1 base; nucleotides outside the gene matches: 2. The CDR3 spans 14 residues. The DNA of the CDR3 is TGTGCCATCGCGCGGGAGGGGAACACCGGGGAGCTGTTTTTT. This encodes CAIAREGNTGELFF.

The gene calls are TRBV6-5 and TRBJ1-1, with 7 bases matching TRBD1. The length of the CDR3 is 14 residues. Germline CDR1 MNHEY, CDR2 SVGAGI. J was trimmed by 1 base and V by 8 bases; bases with no gene match: 7. The CDR3 DNA sequence: TGTGCCAGCTCCATGACAGGGTCGAACACTGAAGCTTTCTTT. This gives the protein CASSMTGSNTEAFF.

The chain couples TRBV5-1 to TRBJ2-1; TRBD2 aligns across 15 bases. This CDR3 spans 19 amino acids. The germline V gene encodes CDR1 SGHRS and CDR2 YFSETQ. V trimming: 0 bases; J trimming: 1 base; junction bases outside the gene matches: 5. The CDR3 loop reads CASSLEGLAGGISYNEQFF. For the CDR3, the DNA is TGCGCCAGCAGCTTGGAGGGACTAGCGGGAGGCATATCCTACAATGAGCAGTTCTTC.

The chain couples TRBV19 to TRBJ2-7; 7 bases are shared with TRBD1. The junction had 10 bases not matched to a gene; V was cut back by 9 bases and J by 2 bases. The CDR3 is 14 amino acids. Per germline, CDR1 LNHDA and CDR2 SQIVND (reference sequence). DNA of the CDR3: TGTGCCAGCCGACAGGGAGATACAACCTACGAGCAGTACTTC. Protein product: CASRQGDTTYEQYF.

V gene TRBV6-1 combines with J gene TRBJ1-2; D is ambiguous. Trimming left V 3 bases short and J 4 bases short, with 6 bases between. The V gene's germline CDR1 is MNHNS and CDR2 SASEGT. The length of the CDR3 is 12 residues. The DNA for the CDR3 is TGTGCCAGCAGTGACAGAAGCTATGGCTACACCTTC. Residues: CASSDRSYGYTF.

The chain recombines TRBV6-5 with TRBJ2-7, with 10 bases lining up with TRBD2. The length of the CDR3 is 14 residues. CDR1 and CDR2 from the germline V gene are MNHEY and SVGAGI. With 5 bases clipped from V and 2 bases from J, the junction kept 3 bases outside the gene matches. Here the CDR3 reads CASSRTSGTYEQYF. In DNA, the CDR3 is TGTGCCAGCAGTCGGACTAGCGGAACCTACGAGCAGTACTTC.

The chain employs TRBV12-1 and TRBJ1-2; TRBD1, the table's D call, was not compared with the DNA. TRBV12-1 corresponds to a pseudogene. The CDR3 is 16 residues long. The CDR3 region has the DNA TGTGCCAGCAGCACCGGACAGGAACGTTTTTTCTATGGCTACACCTTC. Protein product: CASSTGQERFFYGYTF.

This sequence joins TRBV4-2 and TRBJ2-7, with 8 bases matching TRBD2. V was clipped by 5 bases and J by 5 bases; unmatched bases: 5. CDR1 and CDR2 (germline): LGHNA, YNFKEQ. There are 13 residues in the CDR3. The CDR3 DNA is TGTGCCAGCAGCTCACGGGGGGGTGACGAGCAGTACTTC. The encoded protein is CASSSRGGDEQYF.

V gene TRBV27 combines with J gene TRBJ1-2, with no clear D. CDR1 MNHEY and CDR2 SMNVEV come from the germline V gene (reference sequence). V was trimmed by 5 bases and J by 2 bases, leaving 9 bases between them. This CDR3 is 13 amino acids long. Here the CDR3 reads CASSLTTNYGYTF. As DNA, the CDR3 is TGTGCCAGCAGTCTGACAACGAACTATGGCTACACCTTC.

This chain joins TRBV15 and TRBJ1-2; no firm D call. V lost 0 bases and J lost 8, with 10 bases in between. Germline CDR1 reads LNHNV; CDR2 reads YYDKDF (reference sequence). The CDR3 consists of 13 residues. In DNA, the CDR3 is TGTGCCACCAGCAGAGAAGACAAAGGAGGCTACACCTTC. Protein sequence: CATSREDKGGYTF.

The chain has TRBV6-5 and TRBJ2-5; D perhaps matches TRBD1 (5 bases). V lost 2 bases and J lost 5, with 12 bases in between. The germline CDR1 and CDR2 sequences are MNHEY and SVGAGI. The CDR3 has 14 amino acids. For the CDR3, the DNA is TGTGCCAGCAGTTACCCCAGGGATGTGGAGACCCAGTACTTC. It is translated as CASSYPRDVETQYF.

In DNA, the CDR3 is TGCACCAGCAACCCTTCGAGACCTTGGCACCAGGGGGGAGGCGAAAAACTGTTTTTT. This gives the protein CTSNPSRPWHQGGGEKLFF. The chain recombines TRBV1 with TRBJ1-4; the table assigns TRBD1, which was not confirmed against the DNA. TRBV1 is a pseudogene locus. This CDR3 contains 19 residues.

The V gene is TRBV11-2, the J gene TRBJ1-6; D unclear. Deletions cut 0 bases from V and 10 bases from J, with 10 bases between. This CDR3 is 14 amino acids long. In germline, CDR1 is SGHAT, CDR2 FQNNGV. The CDR3 is CASSLEILGSPLHF. CDR3 in DNA: TGTGCCAGCAGCTTAGAAATCCTGGGGTCACCCCTCCACTTT.

This sequence joins TRBV5-4 and TRBJ2-1, with 7 bases identical to TRBD2. Germline V gene sequence: CDR1 SGHNT, CDR2 YYREEE (reference sequence). With 0 bases clipped from V and 6 bases from J, the junction kept 9 bases outside the gene matches. The CDR3 sequence is 16 residues long. The CDR3 here is CASSLGAGAIINEQFF. Written as DNA, the CDR3 is TGTGCCAGCAGCTTGGGGGCGGGAGCAATCATCAATGAGCAGTTCTTC.

V gene TRBV5-1 combines with J gene TRBJ2-1; 13 bases align to TRBD2. V was pared by 2 bases and J by 12 bases, with 11 bases of the junction left unmatched. Germline V gene data show CDR1 as SGHRS and CDR2 as YFSETQ. There are 16 residues in the CDR3. The CDR3 loop is CASSLGLAGALTVQFF. Here the CDR3 DNA reads TGCGCCAGCAGCTTAGGACTAGCGGGGGCCTTAACTGTGCAGTTCTTC.

J is TRBJ2-1 and V is TRBV7-9; the match to TRBD2 covers 8 bases. V trimming: 5 bases; J trimming: 6 bases; junction bases outside the gene matches: 12. The length of the CDR3 is 16 residues. CDR1 SEHNR and CDR2 FQNEAQ come from the germline V gene (reference sequence). The CDR3 is CASSHSTGRAVNEQFF. The DNA for the CDR3 is TGTGCCAGCAGCCATTCGACCGGGAGGGCCGTCAATGAGCAGTTCTTC.

The V and J genes are TRBV7-9 and TRBJ2-1; 11 bases align to TRBD1. After removal of 5 bases from V and 7 bases from J, the junction contained 4 bases not matched to a gene. CDR3 length equals 14 residues. Germline CDR1 reads SEHNR; CDR2 reads FQNEAQ (reference sequence). The CDR3 is CASSPGQGANEQFF. The DNA for the CDR3 is TGTGCCAGCAGCCCAGGACAGGGGGCTAATGAGCAGTTCTTC.

V and J are TRBV29-1 and TRBJ2-5, with 12 positions matching TRBD2. The V gene end was trimmed by 6 bases and the J gene end by 5 bases; junction bases not matched to a gene: 7. CDR1 and CDR2 from the germline V gene are SQVTM and ANQGSEA. This CDR3 is 14 amino acids long. CDR3 coding DNA: TGCAGCGTCGTACTAGCGGGAGGAGTGGAGACCCAGTACTTC. It encodes CSVVLAGGVETQYF.

V is TRBV30 and J is TRBJ1-3; D is possibly TRBD1 (5 bases). Trimming took off 1 base at V and 0 bases at J, with 10 bases between the two ends. This CDR3 is 15 amino acids long. CDR1 and CDR2 from the germline V gene are GTSNPN and SVGIG (reference sequence). CDR3 loop: CAWSAGLLSGNTIYF. Written as DNA, the CDR3 is TGTGCCTGGAGTGCGGGGCTCCTCTCTGGAAACACCATATATTTT. Together with reference TRBV30 and TRBJ1-3, the CDR3 gives the full variable domain: SQTIHQWPATLVQPVGSPLSLECTVEGTSNPNLYWYRQAAGRGLQLLFYSVGIGQISSEVPQNLSASRPQDRQFILSSKKLLLSDSGFYLCAWSAGLLSGNTIYFGEGSWLTVV.

This clone was seen only once. This rearrangement joins TRBV7-9 to TRBJ2-1, with TRBD2 matching over 14 bases. After removal of 5 bases from V and 0 bases from J, the junction contained 12 bases not matched to a gene. This CDR3 comprises 20 residues. Germline lookup yields CDR1 SEHNR and CDR2 FQNEAQ (reference sequence). For the CDR3, the DNA is TGTGCCAGCAGCACTACGGCGGGACTAGCGGGAGACAGCTCCTACAATGAGCAGTTCTTC. The encoded protein is CASSTTAGLAGDSSYNEQFF.